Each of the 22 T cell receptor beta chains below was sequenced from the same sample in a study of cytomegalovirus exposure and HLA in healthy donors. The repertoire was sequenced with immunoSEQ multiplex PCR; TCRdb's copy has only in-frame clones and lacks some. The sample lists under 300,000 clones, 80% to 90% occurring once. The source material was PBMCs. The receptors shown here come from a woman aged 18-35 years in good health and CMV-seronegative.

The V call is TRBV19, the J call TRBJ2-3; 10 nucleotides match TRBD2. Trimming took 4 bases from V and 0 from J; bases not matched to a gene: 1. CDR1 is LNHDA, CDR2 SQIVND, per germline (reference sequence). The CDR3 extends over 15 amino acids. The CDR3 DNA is TGTGCCAGTAGTACTAGCGGGAGTAGCACAGATACGCAGTATTTT. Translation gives CASSTSGSSTDTQYF.

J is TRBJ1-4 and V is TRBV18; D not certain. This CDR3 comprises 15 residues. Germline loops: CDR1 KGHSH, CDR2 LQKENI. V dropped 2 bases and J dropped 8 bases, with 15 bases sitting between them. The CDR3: CASSPIRQASEKLFF. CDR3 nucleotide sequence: TGTGCCAGCTCACCAATAAGGCAGGCATCCGAAAAACTGTTTTTT.

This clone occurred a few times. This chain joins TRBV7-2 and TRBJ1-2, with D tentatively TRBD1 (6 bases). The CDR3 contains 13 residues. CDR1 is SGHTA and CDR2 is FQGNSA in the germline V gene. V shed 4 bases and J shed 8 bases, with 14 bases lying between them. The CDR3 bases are TGTGCCAGCAGCTCACATGAACAGGGAGGCTACACCTTC. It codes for CASSSHEQGGYTF. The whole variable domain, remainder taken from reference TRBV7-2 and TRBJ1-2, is GAGVSQSPSNKVTEKGKDVELRCDPISGHTALYWYRQSLGQGLEFLIYFQGNSAPDKSGLPSDRFSAERTGGSVSTLTIQRTQQEDSAVYLCASSSHEQGGYTFGSGTRLTVV.

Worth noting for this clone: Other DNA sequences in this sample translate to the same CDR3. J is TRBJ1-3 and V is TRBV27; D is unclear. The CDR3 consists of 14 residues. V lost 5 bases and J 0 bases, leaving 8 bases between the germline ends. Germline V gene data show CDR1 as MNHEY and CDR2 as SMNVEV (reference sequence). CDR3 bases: TGTGCCAGCAGTCCCCACAACTCTGGAAACACCATATATTTT. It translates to CASSPHNSGNTIYF.

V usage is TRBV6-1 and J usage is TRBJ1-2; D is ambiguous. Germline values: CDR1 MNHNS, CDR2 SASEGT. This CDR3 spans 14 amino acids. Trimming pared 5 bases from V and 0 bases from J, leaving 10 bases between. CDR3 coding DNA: TGTGCCAGCAGTCGACTGGATACTAACTATGGCTACACCTTC. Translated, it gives CASSRLDTNYGYTF.

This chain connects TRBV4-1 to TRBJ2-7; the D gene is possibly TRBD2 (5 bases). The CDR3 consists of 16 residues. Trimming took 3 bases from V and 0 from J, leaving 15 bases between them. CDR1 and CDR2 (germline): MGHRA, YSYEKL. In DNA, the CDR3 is TGCGCCAGCAGCCATCCGCCGGCGGGCACCTCCTACGAGCAGTACTTC. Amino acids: CASSHPPAGTSYEQYF.

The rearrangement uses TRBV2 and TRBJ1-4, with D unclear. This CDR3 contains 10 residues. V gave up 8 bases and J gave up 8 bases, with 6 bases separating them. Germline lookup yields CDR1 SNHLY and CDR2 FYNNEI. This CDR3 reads CASQNEKLFF. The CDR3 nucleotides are TGTGCCAGCCAGAACGAAAAACTGTTTTTT.

This chain's CDR3 is CASSQDKRDEQYF. CDR3 DNA sequence: TGCGCCAGCAGCCAAGATAAGAGGGACGAGCAGTACTTC. The chain has TRBV4-3 and TRBJ2-7; D might be TRBD2 (5 bases). Trimming took off 0 bases at V and 5 bases at J, with 8 bases between the two ends. This CDR3 spans 13 amino acids. Germline lookup yields CDR1 LGHNA and CDR2 YSLEER.

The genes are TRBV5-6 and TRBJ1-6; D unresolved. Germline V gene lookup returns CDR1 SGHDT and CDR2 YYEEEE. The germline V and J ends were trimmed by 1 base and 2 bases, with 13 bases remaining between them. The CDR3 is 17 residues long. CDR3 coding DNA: TGTGCCAGCAGCTTGTCACTCGGGTTCGCCTATAATTCACCCCTCCACTTT. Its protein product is CASSLSLGFAYNSPLHF.

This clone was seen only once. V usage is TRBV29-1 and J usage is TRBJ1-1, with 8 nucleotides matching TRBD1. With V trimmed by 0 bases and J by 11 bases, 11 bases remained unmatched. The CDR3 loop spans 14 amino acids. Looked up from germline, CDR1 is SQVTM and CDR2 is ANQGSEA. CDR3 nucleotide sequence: TGCAGCGTTGAAGACCCGACAGGGGTAGGGGTGGCTTTCTTT. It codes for CSVEDPTGVGVAFF.

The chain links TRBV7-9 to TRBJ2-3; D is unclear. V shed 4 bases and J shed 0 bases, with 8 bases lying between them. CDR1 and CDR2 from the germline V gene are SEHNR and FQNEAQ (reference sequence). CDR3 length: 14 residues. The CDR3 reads CASSSLLSTDTQYF. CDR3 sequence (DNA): TGTGCCAGCAGCTCCCTCTTGAGCACAGATACGCAGTATTTT.

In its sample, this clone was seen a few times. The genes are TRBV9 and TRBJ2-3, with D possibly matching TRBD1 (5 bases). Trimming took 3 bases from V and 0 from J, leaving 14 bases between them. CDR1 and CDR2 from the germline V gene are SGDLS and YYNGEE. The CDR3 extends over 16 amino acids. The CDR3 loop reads CASSGQGATSTDTQYF. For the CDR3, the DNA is TGTGCCAGCAGCGGTCAAGGGGCCACTAGCACAGATACGCAGTATTTT. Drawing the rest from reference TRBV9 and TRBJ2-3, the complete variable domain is DSGVTQTPKHLITATGQRVTLRCSPRSGDLSVYWYQQSLDQGLQFLIQYYNGEERAKGNILERFSAQQFPDLHSELNLSSLELGDSALYFCASSGQGATSTDTQYFGPGTRLTVL.

The CDR3 sequence: CATSDRTQPGAEAFF. As DNA, the CDR3 is TGCGCCACTTCGGACAGGACCCAACCGGGGGCTGAAGCTTTCTTT. The V call is TRBV5-1, the J call TRBJ1-1, with TRBD1 matching over 7 bases. This CDR3 is built from 15 residues. CDR1 is SGHRS and CDR2 is YFSETQ in the germline V gene. V gave up 9 bases and J gave up 6 bases; unmatched junction bases: 17.

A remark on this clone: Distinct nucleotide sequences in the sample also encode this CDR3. This chain's CDR3 is CASSLGPGSYEQYF. CDR3 nucleotides: TGTGCCAGCAGCTTAGGGCCGGGCTCCTACGAGCAGTACTTC. The V call is TRBV11-2, the J call TRBJ2-7; D is uncertain. CDR1 is SGHAT and CDR2 is FQNNGV in the germline V gene. Trimming shortened V by 1 base and J by 0 bases, and 7 bases separated the two germline ends. The CDR3 is made up of 14 amino acids.

The CDR3 DNA reads TGTGCCAGTAGTATAGTAGCTAGGTTGACGGATGAGCAGTTCTTC. The encoded protein is CASSIVARLTDEQFF. The V and J genes are TRBV19 and TRBJ2-1; unclear D gene. CDR1 is LNHDA, CDR2 SQIVND, per germline (reference sequence). The CDR3 loop spans 15 amino acids. Trimming pared 1 base from V and 8 bases from J, leaving 15 bases between.

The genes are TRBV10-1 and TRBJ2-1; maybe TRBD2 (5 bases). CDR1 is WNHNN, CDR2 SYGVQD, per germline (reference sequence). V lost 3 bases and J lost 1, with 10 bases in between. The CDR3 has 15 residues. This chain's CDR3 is CASSDQRSSYNEQFF. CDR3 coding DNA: TGCGCCAGCAGTGATCAGCGGAGTTCCTACAATGAGCAGTTCTTC.

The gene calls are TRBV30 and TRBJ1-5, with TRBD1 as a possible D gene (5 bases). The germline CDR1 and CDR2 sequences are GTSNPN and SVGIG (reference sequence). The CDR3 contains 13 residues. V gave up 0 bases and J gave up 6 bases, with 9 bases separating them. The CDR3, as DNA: TGTGCCTGGAGTGTACTGGGGGGTCAGCCCCAGCATTTT. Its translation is CAWSVLGGQPQHF.

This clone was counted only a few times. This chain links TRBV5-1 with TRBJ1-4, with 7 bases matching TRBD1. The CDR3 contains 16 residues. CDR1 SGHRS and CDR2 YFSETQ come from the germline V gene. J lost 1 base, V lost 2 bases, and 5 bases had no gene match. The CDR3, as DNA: TGCGCCAGCAGCTTTCGAGGGGGCATAACTAATGAAAAACTGTTTTTT. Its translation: CASSFRGGITNEKLFF. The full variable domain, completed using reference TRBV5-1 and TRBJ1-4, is KAGVTQTPRYLIKTRGQQVTLSCSPISGHRSVSWYQQTPGQGLQFLFEYFSETQRNKGNFPGRFSGRQFSNSRSEMNVSTLELGDSALYLCASSFRGGITNEKLFFGSGTQLSVL.

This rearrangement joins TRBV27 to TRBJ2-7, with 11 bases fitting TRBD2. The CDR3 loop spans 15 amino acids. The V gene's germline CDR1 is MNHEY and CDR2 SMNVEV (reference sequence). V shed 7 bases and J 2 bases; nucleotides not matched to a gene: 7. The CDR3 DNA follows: TGTGCCAGCACCATCCTAGCGGGAGGAACCTACGAGCAGTACTTC. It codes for CASTILAGGTYEQYF.

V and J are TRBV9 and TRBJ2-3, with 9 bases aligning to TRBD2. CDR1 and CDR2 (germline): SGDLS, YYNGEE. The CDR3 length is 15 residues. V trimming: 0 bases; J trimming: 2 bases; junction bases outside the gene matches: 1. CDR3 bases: TGTGCCAGCAGCGTAGGCGGGGGGGCCACAGATACGCAGTATTTT. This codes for CASSVGGGATDTQYF. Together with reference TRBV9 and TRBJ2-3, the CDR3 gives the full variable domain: DSGVTQTPKHLITATGQRVTLRCSPRSGDLSVYWYQQSLDQGLQFLIQYYNGEERAKGNILERFSAQQFPDLHSELNLSSLELGDSALYFCASSVGGGATDTQYFGPGTRLTVL.

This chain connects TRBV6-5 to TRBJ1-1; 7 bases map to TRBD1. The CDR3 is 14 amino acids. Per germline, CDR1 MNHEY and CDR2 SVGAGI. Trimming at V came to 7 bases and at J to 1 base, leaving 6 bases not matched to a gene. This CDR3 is CASKPGQANTEAFF. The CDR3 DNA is TGTGCCAGCAAGCCCGGACAGGCGAACACTGAAGCTTTCTTT.

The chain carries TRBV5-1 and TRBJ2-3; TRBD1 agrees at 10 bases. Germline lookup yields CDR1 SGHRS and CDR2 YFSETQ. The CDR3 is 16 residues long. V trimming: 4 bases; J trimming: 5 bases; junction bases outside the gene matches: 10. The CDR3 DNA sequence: TGCGCCAGCAGCCCGCCGACAGGGGGCGTCGGAGATACGCAGTATTTT. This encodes CASSPPTGGVGDTQYF.